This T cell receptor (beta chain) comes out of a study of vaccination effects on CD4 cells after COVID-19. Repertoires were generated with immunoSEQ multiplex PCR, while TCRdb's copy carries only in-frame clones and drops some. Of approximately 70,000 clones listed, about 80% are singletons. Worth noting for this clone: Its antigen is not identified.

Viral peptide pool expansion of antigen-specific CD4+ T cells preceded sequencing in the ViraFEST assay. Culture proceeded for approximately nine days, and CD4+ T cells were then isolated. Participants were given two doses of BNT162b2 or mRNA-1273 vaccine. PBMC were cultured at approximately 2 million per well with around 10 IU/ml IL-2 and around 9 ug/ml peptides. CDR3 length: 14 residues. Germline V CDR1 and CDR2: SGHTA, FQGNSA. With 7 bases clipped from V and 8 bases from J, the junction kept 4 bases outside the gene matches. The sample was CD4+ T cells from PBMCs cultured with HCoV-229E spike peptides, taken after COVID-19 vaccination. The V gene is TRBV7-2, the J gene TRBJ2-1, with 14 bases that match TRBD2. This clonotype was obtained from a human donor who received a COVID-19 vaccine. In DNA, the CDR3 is TGTGCCAGCAACAGACTAGCGGGGGGGCATGAGCAGTTCTTC. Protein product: CASNRLAGGHEQFF. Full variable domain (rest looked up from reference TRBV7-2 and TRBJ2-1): GAGVSQSPSNKVTEKGKDVELRCDPISGHTALYWYRQSLGQGLEFLIYFQGNSAPDKSGLPSDRFSAERTGGSVSTLTIQRTQQEDSAVYLCASNRLAGGHEQFFGPGTRLTVL.